These T cell receptor beta chains were read from a single sample in a study of blood T cell repertoires in COVID-19. The data were produced by immunoSEQ multiplex PCR, yet TCRdb's version contains in-frame clones alone and is incomplete. The sample contains some 270,000 clones, more than 75% of which appear only once. Sequences were obtained from PBMCs or T cells enriched from blood (not recorded which). The source of these receptors is a woman aged 45 to 65 who had been exposed to COVID-19. The CDR3 runs from the conserved cysteine through the conserved F or W. The D gene is left open where the match is weak. Not every row has a clone size; where given, it reads once, few, many or a size class.

cdr3_nt: TGTGCCAGTAGTATAGCAGAGAGGGGCGGGAGCTATGGCTACACCTTC; cdr3_aa: CASSIAERGGSYGYTF; j_call: TRBJ1-2; v_call: TRBV19; d_call: -; clone_size: -
cdr3_nt: TGCAGCGTCAGCAGGGGGGACTATGGCTACACCTTC; cdr3_aa: CSVSRGDYGYTF; j_call: TRBJ1-2; v_call: TRBV29-1; d_call: TRBD1; clone_size: few
cdr3_nt: TGTGCCAGCAGTGCGCTCAACAGGGGGCGAGGCACTGAAGCTTTCTTT; cdr3_aa: CASSALNRGRGTEAFF; j_call: TRBJ1-1; v_call: TRBV6-1; d_call: TRBD1; clone_size: -
cdr3_nt: TGTGCCAGCAGCTCCGGACAGACTTTTAACTATGGCTACACCTTC; cdr3_aa: CASSSGQTFNYGYTF; j_call: TRBJ1-2; v_call: TRBV5-6; d_call: -; clone_size: -
cdr3_nt: TGTGCCAGCAGCACGTCCGGGATCGGTAATTCACCCCTCCACTTT; cdr3_aa: CASSTSGIGNSPLHF; j_call: TRBJ1-6; v_call: TRBV7-2; d_call: -; clone_size: once
cdr3_nt: TGTGCCAGCTCACCACCCGGCGGGGGGATTACAGATACGCAGTATTTT; cdr3_aa: CASSPPGGGITDTQYF; j_call: TRBJ2-3; v_call: TRBV18; d_call: TRBD2; clone_size: -
cdr3_nt: TGTGCCAGCAGCCAAGCGCAGCCAGGCACCACCGGGGAGCTGTTTTTT; cdr3_aa: CASSQAQPGTTGELFF; j_call: TRBJ2-2; v_call: TRBV3-1/TRBV3-2; d_call: -; clone_size: few
cdr3_nt: TGTGCCACCAGTGAGTCCGGGACAGGGGGGGACGAGCAGTACTTC; cdr3_aa: CATSESGTGGDEQYF; j_call: TRBJ2-7; v_call: TRBV24-1; d_call: TRBD1; clone_size: -
cdr3_nt: TGTGCCAGCAGCTTAAGCGGGGGTGACCTACGAGATACGCAGTATTTT; cdr3_aa: CASSLSGGDLRDTQYF; j_call: TRBJ2-3; v_call: TRBV7-3; d_call: TRBD2; clone_size: -
cdr3_nt: TGTGCCAGCAGCTTCCAGGCTAGCAACTATGGCTACACCTTC; cdr3_aa: CASSFQASNYGYTF; j_call: TRBJ1-2; v_call: TRBV5-6; d_call: -; clone_size: -
cdr3_nt: TGTGCCAGCAGTTCTAGCAGCGGGTCACCCCTCCACTTT; cdr3_aa: CASSSSSGSPLHF; j_call: TRBJ1-6; v_call: TRBV12-3/TRBV12-4; d_call: -; clone_size: -
cdr3_nt: TGTGCCAGCAGCTTGACAGGGGTATACAATGAGCAGTTCTTC; cdr3_aa: CASSLTGVYNEQFF; j_call: TRBJ2-1; v_call: TRBV7-2; d_call: TRBD1; clone_size: -
cdr3_nt: TGTGCCAGCAGCTCCCTGGACAGATCCTCCTATAATTCACCCCTCCACTTT; cdr3_aa: CASSSLDRSSYNSPLHF; j_call: TRBJ1-6; v_call: TRBV5-6; d_call: -; clone_size: -
cdr3_nt: TGTGCCAGCAGTTACGGTGGCCTGGGCTACACCTTC; cdr3_aa: CASSYGGLGYTF; j_call: TRBJ1-2; v_call: TRBV6-5; d_call: -; clone_size: -
cdr3_nt: TGCGCCAGCAGGGGCGCGGGGGGGATCACAGATACGCAGTATTTT; cdr3_aa: CASRGAGGITDTQYF; j_call: TRBJ2-3; v_call: TRBV10-2; d_call: TRBD2; clone_size: -
cdr3_nt: TGTGCCAGCAGCCAAGAAGGCGGAGAGACCCAGTACTTC; cdr3_aa: CASSQEGGETQYF; j_call: TRBJ2-5; v_call: TRBV3-1/TRBV3-2; d_call: -; clone_size: -
cdr3_nt: TGTGCCAGCAGCGCACAGGGGGCCAGAGCTAACTATGGCTACACCTTC; cdr3_aa: CASSAQGARANYGYTF; j_call: TRBJ1-2; v_call: TRBV9; d_call: TRBD1; clone_size: -
cdr3_nt: TGTGCCAGCAGCTTAGCGCCCTCTAGGGGGAGCCTATATGGCTACACCTTC; cdr3_aa: CASSLAPSRGSLYGYTF; j_call: TRBJ1-2; v_call: TRBV7-6; d_call: -; clone_size: -
cdr3_nt: TGTGCCAGCACCAATAGGGGAGATACGCAGTATTTT; cdr3_aa: CASTNRGDTQYF; j_call: TRBJ2-3; v_call: TRBV5-4; d_call: -; clone_size: -
cdr3_nt: TGTGCCAGCAGCCATGGACAGGGGCTTTCACCCCTCCACTTT; cdr3_aa: CASSHGQGLSPLHF; j_call: TRBJ1-6; v_call: TRBV6-2/TRBV6-3; d_call: TRBD1; clone_size: once
cdr3_nt: TGTGCCAGCAGCCCCCCATCCCACAGGGCGAGCGAGCAGTACTTC; cdr3_aa: CASSPPSHRASEQYF; j_call: TRBJ2-7; v_call: TRBV28; d_call: -; clone_size: once
cdr3_nt: TGTGCCAGCAGCGTAACCGCGGGCAGGGGGCAGAATGAGCAGTTCTTC; cdr3_aa: CASSVTAGRGQNEQFF; j_call: TRBJ2-1; v_call: TRBV9; d_call: TRBD1; clone_size: -
cdr3_nt: TGTGCCAGCAGCGGGACACAGGGGTATGGCAATGAGCAGTTCTTC; cdr3_aa: CASSGTQGYGNEQFF; j_call: TRBJ2-1; v_call: TRBV9; d_call: TRBD1; clone_size: -
cdr3_nt: TGTGCCAGCAGTCCGACAGGGTCTAGGGGAGAGACCCAGTACTTC; cdr3_aa: CASSPTGSRGETQYF; j_call: TRBJ2-5; v_call: TRBV2; d_call: TRBD1; clone_size: -
cdr3_nt: TGTGCCAGCAGCGAGAAAGCCGTCTATGGCTACACCTTC; cdr3_aa: CASSEKAVYGYTF; j_call: TRBJ1-2; v_call: TRBV12-3/TRBV12-4; d_call: -; clone_size: -
cdr3_nt: TGTGCCAGTAGTTACAGGGTGGCCGATGAGCAGTTCTTC; cdr3_aa: CASSYRVADEQFF; j_call: TRBJ2-1; v_call: TRBV19; d_call: -; clone_size: once
cdr3_nt: TGTGCCAGCTGCCAAGGACAGGGGCACTGCACCTTC; cdr3_aa: CASCQGQGHCTF; j_call: TRBJ1-2; v_call: TRBV18; d_call: TRBD1; clone_size: once
cdr3_nt: TGTGCCAGCAGTCTACAGGGTCCCTATGGCTACACCTTC; cdr3_aa: CASSLQGPYGYTF; j_call: TRBJ1-2; v_call: TRBV2; d_call: -; clone_size: once
cdr3_nt: TGTGCCAGCAGCCCAACAGGTGGCGCCAACGTCCTGACTTTC; cdr3_aa: CASSPTGGANVLTF; j_call: TRBJ2-6; v_call: TRBV5-4; d_call: -; clone_size: many
cdr3_nt: TGTGCCAGCAGCGGCAGGGGCACTGAAGCTTTCTTT; cdr3_aa: CASSGRGTEAFF; j_call: TRBJ1-1; v_call: TRBV5-4; d_call: -; clone_size: -
cdr3_nt: TGCAGCGTCGCCGGGGGGGACAGGGCCTCCTACAATGAGCAGTTCTTC; cdr3_aa: CSVAGGDRASYNEQFF; j_call: TRBJ2-1; v_call: TRBV29-1; d_call: -; clone_size: -
cdr3_nt: TGCAGTGCTAGTCTCGGGACAGGGGACACTGAAGCTTTCTTT; cdr3_aa: CSASLGTGDTEAFF; j_call: TRBJ1-1; v_call: TRBV20-1; d_call: TRBD1; clone_size: -
cdr3_nt: TGTGCCAGTAGCCGGACAGCCTTTAACTATGGCTACACCTTC; cdr3_aa: CASSRTAFNYGYTF; j_call: TRBJ1-2; v_call: TRBV19; d_call: -; clone_size: -